The 29 T cell receptor beta chains presented below share a single source sample, sequenced in a study of shared clonotypes between healthy human individuals. TCRdb keeps only in-frame clones here, not all; method: immunoSEQ multiplex PCR. The table has about 520,000 clones, more than 95% seen once; the top ten hold about 0.059%. The sequencing input was naive CD4+ T cells sorted from blood. Stated subset: CD45RA+ positively selected. The receptors were gathered from a woman aged 25 to 45 in good health.

V and J are TRBV10-1 and TRBJ2-5, with 8 bases lining up with TRBD2. The length of the CDR3 is 16 residues. Germline CDR1 and CDR2: WNHNN and SYGVQD (reference sequence). V trimming: 0 bases; J trimming: 4 bases; junction bases outside the gene matches: 7. Here the CDR3 reads CASSESAGGFPETQYF. The CDR3 nucleotides are TGCGCCAGCAGTGAGTCCGCGGGAGGCTTCCCAGAGACCCAGTACTTC.

This clone was observed a single time. V is TRBV28 and J is TRBJ2-3; D is unclear. The V end lost 3 bases, the J end lost 0 bases, and 13 bases lay between the germline ends. This CDR3 has 16 amino acids. CDR1 and CDR2 (germline): MDHEN, SYDVKM. The CDR3 is CASSFLAYSSTDTQYF. DNA of the CDR3: TGTGCCAGCAGTTTTCTGGCGTACTCTAGCACAGATACGCAGTATTTT.

The table lists this clone with a count of one. This chain connects TRBV27 to TRBJ2-7; the match to TRBD2 covers 13 bases. CDR3 length: 16 amino acids. Germline CDR1 MNHEY, CDR2 SMNVEV (reference sequence). V lost 7 bases and J lost 3; bases outside the gene matches: 9. The CDR3 DNA sequence: TGTGCCAGCACCCATGGGACTAGCGGGAATCTCTACGAGCAGTACTTC. Protein: CASTHGTSGNLYEQYF.

The J gene is TRBJ1-2, the V gene TRBV28; D possibly corresponds to TRBD1 (6 bases). CDR1 MDHEN and CDR2 SYDVKM come from the germline V gene. V lost 6 bases, J lost 1 base, and 9 bases lay in between. This CDR3 has 13 amino acids. The CDR3 region is CASRQGNNYGYTF. The CDR3 nucleotides read TGTGCCAGCAGGCAGGGGAATAACTATGGCTACACCTTC.

V is TRBV5-1 and J is TRBJ2-3; D is perhaps TRBD2 (6 bases). Germline V gene data show CDR1 as SGHRS and CDR2 as YFSETQ. V lost 2 bases and J lost 6, with 10 bases in between. This CDR3 has 13 amino acids. This chain's CDR3 is CASSFYLADTQYF. CDR3 DNA sequence: TGCGCCAGCAGCTTCTACCTAGCGGATACGCAGTATTTT. Complete variable domain (other parts from reference TRBV5-1 and TRBJ2-3): KAGVTQTPRYLIKTRGQQVTLSCSPISGHRSVSWYQQTPGQGLQFLFEYFSETQRNKGNFPGRFSGRQFSNSRSEMNVSTLELGDSALYLCASSFYLADTQYFGPGTRLTVL.

V is TRBV10-1 and J is TRBJ2-7; D call uncertain. In germline, CDR1 is WNHNN, CDR2 SYGVQD (reference sequence). Trimming shortened V by 4 bases and J by 0 bases, and 4 bases separated the two germline ends. The CDR3 length is 12 residues. CDR3 nucleotide sequence: TGCGCCAGCAGTGGTAGCTCCTACGAGCAGTACTTC. This codes for CASSGSSYEQYF.

The V gene is TRBV5-6, the J gene TRBJ1-5, with 7 bases matching TRBD1. Germline V gene lookup returns CDR1 SGHDT and CDR2 YYEEEE. The CDR3 is 14 amino acids. V shed 4 bases, J shed 4 bases, and the junction held 5 bases outside the gene matches. CDR3 nucleotide sequence: TGTGCCAGCAGCCGGGACAGAAATAATCAGCCCCAGCATTTT. Its translation: CASSRDRNNQPQHF.

The chain is built from TRBV7-6 and TRBJ1-6; TRBD1 matches at 9 bases. Germline V gives CDR1 SGHVS, CDR2 FNYEAQ. V lost 5 bases to trimming and J lost 7 bases; unmatched junction nucleotides: 6. The CDR3 contains 15 residues. CDR3 region: CASSLLTGGNSPLHF. CDR3 bases: TGTGCCAGCAGCCTCCTGACAGGGGGAAATTCACCCCTCCACTTT.

The rearrangement links TRBV6-5 to TRBJ1-5; 8 bases map to TRBD1. The germline gives CDR1 MNHEY, CDR2 SVGAGI. J was trimmed by 5 bases and V by 9 bases; bases with no gene match: 6. The CDR3 spans 13 residues. The CDR3 is CASRTGRHQPQHF. CDR3 DNA: TGTGCCAGTAGGACAGGGAGACATCAGCCCCAGCATTTT.

The rearrangement joins TRBV10-2 to TRBJ2-7; possibly TRBD2 for D (6 bases). CDR1 is WSHSY, CDR2 SAAADI, per germline. This CDR3 spans 13 amino acids. Trimming pared 11 bases from V and 4 bases from J, leaving 18 bases between. CDR3 nucleotides: TGCGCCGCAACTCGGTCAGGGACTTACGAGCAGTACTTC. Encoded protein: CAATRSGTYEQYF.

This clone has just one count. The rearrangement uses TRBV9 and TRBJ2-1; 8 positions match TRBD2. The CDR3 runs 14 residues. Per germline, CDR1 SGDLS and CDR2 YYNGEE. V lost 4 bases, J lost 4 bases, and 4 bases stayed unmatched. The CDR3 loop reads CASSLSGTYNEQFF. CDR3 sequence (DNA): TGTGCCAGCAGCCTTAGCGGGACTTACAATGAGCAGTTCTTC.

This rearrangement joins TRBV10-3 to TRBJ2-5, with TRBD1 as a possible D gene (5 bases). The CDR3 runs 13 residues. Trimming removed 3 bases at V and 3 bases at J, with 8 bases between. Germline V CDR1 and CDR2: ENHRY, SYGVKD. CDR3 nucleotide sequence: TGTGCCATCAGTGATTTCAGGGAAGAGACCCAGTACTTC. As protein: CAISDFREETQYF.

The CDR3 DNA sequence: TGTGCCAGCAGTCCCGGGGGACAAACGTATGGCTACACCTTC. It specifies CASSPGGQTYGYTF. J is TRBJ1-2 and V is TRBV28; TRBD1 is a possible D gene (6 bases). Germline V gene sequence: CDR1 MDHEN, CDR2 SYDVKM. V lost 5 bases and J 5 bases, leaving 15 bases between the germline ends. This CDR3 is built from 14 residues.

This clone was picked up one time. The chain links TRBV9 to TRBJ2-7; D is possibly TRBD1 or TRBD2 (5 bases each). Trimming pared 3 bases from V and 6 bases from J, leaving 22 bases between. CDR3 size: 16 residues. CDR1 SGDLS and CDR2 YYNGEE come from the germline V gene. The CDR3 sequence: CASSAFGDPALGEQYF. DNA for the CDR3: TGTGCCAGCAGCGCCTTTGGGGACCCAGCTTTGGGCGAGCAGTACTTC.

The rearrangement joins TRBV28 to TRBJ2-1, with D possibly matching TRBD1 (6 bases). Deletions cut 3 bases from V and 8 bases from J, with 17 bases between. The CDR3 covers 15 residues. The germline CDR1 and CDR2 sequences are MDHEN and SYDVKM. The CDR3 DNA sequence: TGTGCCAGCAGTTTCAGACAGGCCGGGGTCCATGAGCAGTTCTTC. Residues: CASSFRQAGVHEQFF.

This chain joins TRBV25-1 and TRBJ2-1, with 10 bases matching TRBD2. With V trimmed by 10 bases and J by 4 bases, 7 bases remained unmatched. The germline gives CDR1 MGHDK, CDR2 SYGVNS. The CDR3 covers 14 residues. The CDR3 region has the DNA TGTGCCATCGCCGGGACTAGCGTGTACAATGAGCAGTTCTTC. This sequence encodes CAIAGTSVYNEQFF.

The chain combines TRBV7-9 with TRBJ2-3; 7 bases line up with TRBD2. The CDR3 contains 14 residues. CDR1 and CDR2 (germline): SEHNR, FQNEAQ (reference sequence). The V gene end was trimmed by 5 bases and the J gene end by 4 bases; junction bases not matched to a gene: 6. As DNA, the CDR3 is TGTGCCAGCAGCCGAGCGGGGCTGGCAGATACGCAGTATTTT. This encodes CASSRAGLADTQYF. The entire variable domain, with the rest obtained from reference TRBV7-9 and TRBJ2-3, is as follows: DTGVSQNPRHKITKRGQNVTFRCDPISEHNRLYWYRQTLGQGPEFLTYFQNEAQLEKSRLLSDRFSAERPKGSFSTLEIQRTEQGDSAMYLCASSRAGLADTQYFGPGTRLTVL.

The chain couples TRBV13 to TRBJ1-1; D gene unclear. The CDR3 covers 11 residues. Germline-derived CDR1 and CDR2 are PRHDT and FYEKMQ (reference sequence). V dropped 0 bases and J dropped 11 bases, with 7 bases sitting between them. The CDR3 nucleotides are TGTGCCAGCAGCTTAGGCCTAGGTGCTTTCTTT. This translates into CASSLGLGAFF.

The chain has TRBV28 and TRBJ2-1; D is ambiguous. Looked up from germline, CDR1 is MDHEN and CDR2 is SYDVKM. This CDR3 is built from 12 residues. Trimming left V 7 bases short and J 9 bases short, with 13 bases between. CDR3 sequence: CASTLPPVEQFF. DNA of the CDR3: TGTGCCAGCACCCTACCCCCGGTTGAGCAGTTCTTC.

The genes are TRBV6-6 and TRBJ1-2; no clear D gene. CDR1 MNHNY and CDR2 SVGAGI come from the germline V gene (reference sequence). V lost 2 bases and J lost 6, with 10 bases in between. CDR3 length: 13 residues. The CDR3 is CASSYRRVHGYTF. CDR3 DNA: TGTGCCAGCAGTTACCGCCGGGTACATGGCTACACCTTC.

The chain links TRBV11-2 to TRBJ2-5, with 11 bases identical to TRBD2. J was trimmed by 11 bases and V by 3 bases; bases with no gene match: 17. The CDR3 has 17 residues. Germline V CDR1 and CDR2: SGHAT, FQNNGV. The CDR3 sequence: CASSLPETGLAAREQYF. Here the CDR3 DNA reads TGTGCCAGCAGCTTGCCAGAGACGGGACTAGCGGCGAGGGAGCAGTACTTC.

J is TRBJ2-1 and V is TRBV18; no definite D call. Trimming took 3 bases from V and 0 from J, leaving 12 bases between them. Germline lookup yields CDR1 KGHSH and CDR2 LQKENI. The CDR3 length is 16 residues. For the CDR3, the DNA is TGTGCCAGCTCACCCGGTTTGTGGGACTCCTACAATGAGCAGTTCTTC. It translates to CASSPGLWDSYNEQFF.

This sequence joins TRBV11-2 and TRBJ2-5; 14 nucleotides match TRBD2. Trimming cost V 3 bases and J 5 bases; bases outside gene matches: 5. Germline-derived CDR1 and CDR2 are SGHAT and FQNNGV. The length of the CDR3 is 16 residues. CDR3 protein: CASSLTSGRAGETQYF. In DNA form, the CDR3 reads TGTGCCAGCAGCTTGACTAGCGGGAGGGCCGGTGAGACCCAGTACTTC. The full variable domain, in which reference TRBV11-2 and TRBJ2-5 provide the parts outside the CDR3, is EAGVAQSPRYKIIEKRQSVAFWCNPISGHATLYWYQQILGQGPKLLIQFQNNGVVDDSQLPKDRFSAERLKGVDSTLKIQPAKLEDSAVYLCASSLTSGRAGETQYFGPGTRLLVL.

V and J are TRBV19 and TRBJ2-2, with 11 bases fitting TRBD1. The germline V gene encodes CDR1 LNHDA and CDR2 SQIVND (reference sequence). The CDR3 is 16 residues long. Germline trimming cut 4 bases from V and 7 bases from J; bases unmatched to any gene: 8. In nucleotides, the CDR3 is TGTGCCAGTAGTAGGACAGGGGGCATCTTGGACGGGGAGCTGTTTTTT. It translates to CASSRTGGILDGELFF.

V is TRBV7-9 and J is TRBJ2-5; D is perhaps TRBD1 (5 bases). The assigned J gene may be wrong: the sequence end matches TRBJ2-7 better. Germline V gives CDR1 SEHNR, CDR2 FQNEAQ (reference sequence). CDR3 length: 13 residues. In DNA form, the CDR3 reads TGTGCCAGCAGCTTAGGGGGCCCGGGCGAGCAGTACTTC. Translated: CASSLGGPGEQYF.

The count of this clone is one. The J gene is TRBJ2-3, the V gene TRBV9; maybe TRBD1 (5 bases). CDR1 is SGDLS and CDR2 is YYNGEE in the germline V gene. V was cut by 5 bases and J by 2 bases, with 15 bases left in between. There are 15 residues in the CDR3. The CDR3 nucleotides are TGTGCCAGCAGTGGTATGGGGCAGCCCACAGATACGCAGTATTTT. Translating gives CASSGMGQPTDTQYF.

In this sample, this clone turned up once. This sequence joins TRBV6-1 and TRBJ2-1; D not resolved. Trimming shortened V by 4 bases and J by 7 bases, and 14 bases separated the two germline ends. The CDR3 extends over 14 amino acids. Germline V gene data show CDR1 as MNHNS and CDR2 as SASEGT. CDR3 in amino acids: CASSVTRPPNEQFF. DNA of the CDR3: TGTGCCAGCAGTGTCACCCGGCCCCCGAATGAGCAGTTCTTC.

This rearrangement joins TRBV25-1 to TRBJ1-2, with D perhaps matching TRBD1 (5 bases). V was trimmed by 2 bases and J by 7 bases, leaving 17 bases between them. This CDR3 spans 15 amino acids. The germline gives CDR1 MGHDK, CDR2 SYGVNS. The CDR3 reads CASSERAGRSTGYTF. The CDR3 DNA reads as TGTGCCAGCAGTGAAAGGGCAGGGAGGAGCACTGGCTACACCTTC.

J is TRBJ2-3 and V is TRBV5-1; no definite D call. CDR1 SGHRS and CDR2 YFSETQ come from the germline V gene. The V end lost 0 bases, the J end lost 0 bases, and 11 bases lay between the germline ends. The CDR3 sequence is 16 residues long. The CDR3 nucleotides are TGCGCCAGCAGCTTGGGAGTCAGTCCTAGCACAGATACGCAGTATTTT. This sequence encodes CASSLGVSPSTDTQYF.